The clone carrying this T cell receptor (beta chain) was seen a single time. The sample belongs to a study of control samples from healthy donors and cancer patients. V lost 3 bases and J lost 4; bases outside the gene matches: 11. From germline, CDR1 is MNHEY and CDR2 SMNVEV (reference sequence). This CDR3 contains 16 residues. Libraries were prepared by immunoSEQ multiplex PCR; TCRdb keeps only in-frame clonotypes and omits some of them. The sample consists of some 150,000 clones, 75% to 95% of them appearing once. V usage is TRBV27 and J usage is TRBJ1-2; 7 nucleotides agree with TRBD1. The sequencing sample was made of blood. The origin of this receptor is a young man in good health. CDR3 nucleotide sequence: TGTGCCAGCAGTTTCAAGGAGTCAGGGGGATTCTATGGCTACACCTTC. Amino acid sequence: CASSFKESGGFYGYTF.